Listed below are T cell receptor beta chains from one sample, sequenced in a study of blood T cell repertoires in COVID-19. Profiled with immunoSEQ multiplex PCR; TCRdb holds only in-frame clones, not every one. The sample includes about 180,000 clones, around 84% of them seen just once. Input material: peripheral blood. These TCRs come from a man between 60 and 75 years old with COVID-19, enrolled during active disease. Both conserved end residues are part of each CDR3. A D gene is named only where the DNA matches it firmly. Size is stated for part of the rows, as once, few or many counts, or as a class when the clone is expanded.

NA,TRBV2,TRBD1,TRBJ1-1,CASSEMDRGIVAFF,TGTGCCAGCAGTGAAATGGACAGGGGAATCGTTGCTTTCTTT
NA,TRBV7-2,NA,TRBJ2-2,CASSLARAPAGELFF,TGTGCCAGCAGCTTAGCGCGGGCTCCCGCGGGGGAGCTGTTTTTT
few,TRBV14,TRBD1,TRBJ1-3,CASSGGHQGAGNTIYF,TGTGCCAGCTCCGGCGGACATCAGGGGGCCGGAAACACCATATATTTT
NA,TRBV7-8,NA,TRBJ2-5,CASSLRRLATQETQYF,TGTGCCAGCAGCTTAAGGCGGCTAGCGACCCAAGAGACCCAGTACTTC
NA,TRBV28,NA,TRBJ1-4,CASSSGANEKLFF,TGTGCCAGCAGTTCGGGGGCTAATGAAAAACTGTTTTTT
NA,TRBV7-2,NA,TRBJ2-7,CASSWVAGNYEQYF,TGTGCCAGCAGCTGGGTTGCAGGGAACTACGAGCAGTACTTC
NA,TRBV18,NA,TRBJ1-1,CASSPVSGDNTEAFF,TGTGCCAGCTCACCAGTAAGCGGTGATAACACTGAAGCTTTCTTT
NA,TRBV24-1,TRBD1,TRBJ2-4,CATEQGATNIQYF,TGTGCCACCGAGCAGGGGGCCACTAACATTCAGTACTTC
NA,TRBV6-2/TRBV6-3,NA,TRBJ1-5,CASSYLQANQPQHF,TGTGCCAGCAGTTACCTTCAGGCGAATCAGCCCCAGCATTTT
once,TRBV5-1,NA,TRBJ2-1,CASSLAPRNEQFF,TGCGCCAGCAGCTTGGCCCCCAGGAATGAGCAGTTCTTC
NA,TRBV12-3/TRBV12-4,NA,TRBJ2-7,CASSPPGSYEQYF,TGTGCCAGCAGTCCCCCGGGGTCCTACGAGCAGTACTTC
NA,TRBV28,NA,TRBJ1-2,CASSFRAGQLGYTF,TGTGCCAGCAGTTTCCGAGCTGGACAGCTTGGCTACACCTTC
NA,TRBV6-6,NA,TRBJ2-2,CASSLGGGEVLFF,TGTGCCAGCAGTCTCGGAGGTGGGGAGGTGCTGTTTTTT